This TCR beta chain was recovered during a study of long-term antiretroviral therapy in people with HIV. The immunoSEQ assay was v3.0, run at survey level. The study targeted roughly 35,000-55,000 T-cell genomes per sample in sequencing. The protocol was immunoSEQ multiplex PCR, while the TCRdb copy is restricted to in-frame clones and leaves out a portion. This sample carries 25,000 to 35,000 clones, 78% of them seen once, and the ten largest clones take roughly 9.3%. The J segment lost 5 bases and the V segment lost 5 bases, leaving 8 bases of the junction unmatched. The CDR3 totals 15 residues. Germline V CDR1 and CDR2: KGHSH, LQKENI. Study results and caveats: Diversity measured after ART increased yet remained under transplant donor controls.

A word on this clone: What it binds is unknown.

Treatment for every participant with HIV took place in the United States. The TCR comes from a man aged 18 to 29 with HIV. V usage is TRBV18 and J usage is TRBJ2-5; 10 nucleotides line up with TRBD1. The input for sequencing was unsorted PBMCs, taken 1.5 years before starting antiretroviral therapy. CDR3: CASSLTLDRGETQYF. The CDR3, as DNA: TGTGCCAGCTCATTGACCCTGGACAGGGGGGAGACCCAGTACTTC.